This T cell receptor (beta chain) appears in the sequencing data of a study of beta chain features in type 1 diabetes. Concerning this clone itself: What it binds is not known.

Findings of the study overall: Healthy donors had naive, central memory and Treg TCRB repertoires that appeared less similar than those seen among patients.

The V gene's germline CDR1 is LGHNA and CDR2 YNFKEQ. The ends lost 1 base at V and 2 bases at J; junction bases unmatched: 8. The CDR3 has 17 residues. As every portion of the isolated RNA was reverse transcribed, the sequencing read expressed TCRB transcripts. The table came from immunoSEQ multiplex PCR; TCRdb's copy has only in-frame clones and leaves some out. The sample holds roughly 380,000 clones, around 19% seen once. The clonotype was recovered from a woman younger than 35 in good health. The V and J genes are TRBV4-2 and TRBJ2-1; 7 bases are a match to TRBD2. Sequencing was performed on naive CD4+ T cells from blood. CDR3 sequence: CASSQGGSGRAYNEQFF. The CDR3 DNA reads as TGTGCCAGCAGCCAAGGAGGCTCAGGGAGGGCCTACAATGAGCAGTTCTTC.